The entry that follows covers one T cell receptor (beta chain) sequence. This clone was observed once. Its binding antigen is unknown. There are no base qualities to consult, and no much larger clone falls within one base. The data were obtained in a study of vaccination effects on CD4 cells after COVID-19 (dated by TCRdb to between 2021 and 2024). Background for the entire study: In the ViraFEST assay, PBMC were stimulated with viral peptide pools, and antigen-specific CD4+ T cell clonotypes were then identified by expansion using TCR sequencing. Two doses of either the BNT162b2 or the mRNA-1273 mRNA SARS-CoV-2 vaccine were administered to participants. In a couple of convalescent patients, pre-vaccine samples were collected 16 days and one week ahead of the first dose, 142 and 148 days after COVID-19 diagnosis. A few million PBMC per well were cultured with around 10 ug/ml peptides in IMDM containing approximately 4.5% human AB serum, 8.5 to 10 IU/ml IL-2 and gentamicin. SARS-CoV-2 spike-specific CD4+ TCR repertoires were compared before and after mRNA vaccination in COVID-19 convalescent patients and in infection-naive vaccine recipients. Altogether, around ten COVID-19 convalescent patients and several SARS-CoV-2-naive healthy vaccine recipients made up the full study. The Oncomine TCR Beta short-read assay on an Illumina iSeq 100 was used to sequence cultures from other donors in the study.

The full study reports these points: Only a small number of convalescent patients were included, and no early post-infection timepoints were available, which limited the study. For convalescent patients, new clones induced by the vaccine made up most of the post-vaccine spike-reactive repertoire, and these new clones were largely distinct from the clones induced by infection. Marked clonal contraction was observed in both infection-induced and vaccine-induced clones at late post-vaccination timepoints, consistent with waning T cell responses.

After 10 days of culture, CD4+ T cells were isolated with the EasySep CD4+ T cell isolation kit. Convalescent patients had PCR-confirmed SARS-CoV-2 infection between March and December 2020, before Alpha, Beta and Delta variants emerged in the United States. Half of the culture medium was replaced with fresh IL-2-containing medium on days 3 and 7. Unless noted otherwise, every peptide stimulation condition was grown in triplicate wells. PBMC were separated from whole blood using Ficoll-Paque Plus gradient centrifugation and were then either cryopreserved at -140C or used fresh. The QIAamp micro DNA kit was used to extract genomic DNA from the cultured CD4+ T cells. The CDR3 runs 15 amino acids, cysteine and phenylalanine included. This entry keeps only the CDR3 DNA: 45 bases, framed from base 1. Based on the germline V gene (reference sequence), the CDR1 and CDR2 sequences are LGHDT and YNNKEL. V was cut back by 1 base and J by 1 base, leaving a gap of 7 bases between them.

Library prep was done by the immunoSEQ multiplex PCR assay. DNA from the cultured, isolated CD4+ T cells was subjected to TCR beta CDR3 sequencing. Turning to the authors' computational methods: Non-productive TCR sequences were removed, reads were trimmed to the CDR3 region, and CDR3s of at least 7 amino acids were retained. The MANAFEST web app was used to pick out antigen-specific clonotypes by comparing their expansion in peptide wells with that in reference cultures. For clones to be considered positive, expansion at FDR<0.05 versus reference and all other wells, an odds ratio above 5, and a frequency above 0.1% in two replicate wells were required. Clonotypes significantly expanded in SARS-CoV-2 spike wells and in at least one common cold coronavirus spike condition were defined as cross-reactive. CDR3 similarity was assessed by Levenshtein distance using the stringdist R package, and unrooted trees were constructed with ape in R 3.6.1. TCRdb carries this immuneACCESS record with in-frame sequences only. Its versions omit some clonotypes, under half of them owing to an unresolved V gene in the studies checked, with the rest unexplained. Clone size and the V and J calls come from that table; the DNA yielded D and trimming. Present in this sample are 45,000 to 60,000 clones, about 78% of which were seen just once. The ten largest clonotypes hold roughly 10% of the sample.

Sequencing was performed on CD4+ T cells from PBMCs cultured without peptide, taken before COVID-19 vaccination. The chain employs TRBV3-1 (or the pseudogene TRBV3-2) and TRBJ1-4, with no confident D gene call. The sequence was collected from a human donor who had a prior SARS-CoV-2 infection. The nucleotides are TGTGCCAGCAGCCAAGTGTTTGGAACTAATGAAAAACTGTTTTTT. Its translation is CASSQVFGTNEKLFF.